The 2 T cell receptor beta chains below all came from one sample that was sequenced in a study of shared clonotypes between healthy human individuals. The protocol was immunoSEQ multiplex PCR, while the TCRdb copy is restricted to in-frame clones and leaves out a portion. Among 2,500,000 or so clones, over 85% were seen once, and the ten largest hold 0.36%. Source material: naive CD4+ T cells from PBMCs. The subset is: CD45RA+ positively selected. The receptor source for this set is a man younger than 30 in good health. Some clones in this sample may be carry-over from other donors' samples.

The chain carries TRBV2 and TRBJ1-2; D is unresolved. CDR1 and CDR2 from the germline V gene are SNHLY and FYNNEI. Trimming took off 4 bases at V and 2 bases at J, with 8 bases between the two ends. This CDR3 has 13 amino acids. The CDR3 region is CASSGLENYGYTF. The CDR3 DNA is TGTGCCAGCAGTGGTCTGGAAAACTATGGCTACACCTTC.

V usage is TRBV30 and J usage is TRBJ2-3; 7 nucleotides align to TRBD2. Unmatched junction bases numbered 6, after V lost 2 bases and J lost 1 base. CDR1 is GTSNPN, CDR2 SVGIG, per germline (reference sequence). The CDR3 extends over 15 amino acids. The CDR3 reads CAWSLAGRRTDTQYF. The CDR3, as DNA: TGTGCCTGGAGTTTAGCGGGTAGACGCACAGATACGCAGTATTTT.